This T cell receptor beta chain was sequenced in a study of cytomegalovirus exposure and HLA in healthy donors. General study findings and limits: The study found most TCR sequences rare, yet found some public TCRs in many donors. The authors reported that TCR beta sequences could predict HLA-A and HLA-B alleles. These predictions were accurate for most subjects in the first cohort. The productive fraction for most TCR beta V segments was about 87% or about 30% in an earlier analysis.

This cohort consisted of healthy bone marrow donors. As to this clone: What it recognizes is unknown.

Trimming shortened V by 3 bases and J by 8 bases, and 13 bases separated the two germline ends. The germline CDR1 and CDR2 sequences are MDHEN and SYDVKM. This CDR3 has 13 amino acids. The PCR employed 60 Vbeta primers together with 13 Jbeta primers. The assay was immunoSEQ multiplex PCR, and TCRdb's table has in-frame clones only and misses some. The sample lists over 200,000 clones, almost 85% occurring once. The clonotype comes from a middle-aged woman in good health and CMV-seronegative. The sequenced sample consisted of PBMCs. V and J are TRBV28 and TRBJ1-2; D unclear. DNA for the CDR3: TGTGCCAGCAGTTTTTCCTGGTCGGGAGGCTACACCTTC. Amino acids: CASSFSWSGGYTF.